The rows below give T cell receptor beta chains drawn from one sample of a study of blood T cells in healthy people across ages. Via MiXCR, TCRdb re-called the 5' RACE reads, giving one row per CDR3 protein. The sample includes hundreds of thousands of distinct CDR3 sequences, more than 50% of them seen just once. Sequenced input: blood. These TCRs come from a man aged 35-49 years in good health. CDR3s include the opening cysteine and the closing phenylalanine or tryptophan. The listing skips clone size in some rows; elsewhere it reads once, few, many or a size class.

abundance: -; j_gene: TRBJ1-1; v_gene: TRBV5-1; CDR3aa: CASSSKGQGTEAFF
abundance: -; j_gene: TRBJ2-3; v_gene: TRBV20-1; CDR3aa: CSARDLASFVDTQYF
abundance: -; j_gene: TRBJ1-2; v_gene: TRBV18; CDR3aa: CASSPQGMEYGYTF
abundance: once; j_gene: TRBJ2-3; v_gene: TRBV6-1; CDR3aa: CASSLSGQGLNRGAADTQYF
abundance: few; j_gene: TRBJ2-1; v_gene: TRBV7-2; CDR3aa: CASSGDLLGNEQFF
abundance: -; j_gene: TRBJ2-1; v_gene: TRBV12-5; CDR3aa: CASGPARIGGYNEQFF
abundance: -; j_gene: TRBJ1-1; v_gene: TRBV7-3; CDR3aa: CASSLGGTSTEAFF
abundance: -; j_gene: TRBJ2-7; v_gene: TRBV20-1; CDR3aa: CSARDPQGYGEQYF
abundance: few; j_gene: TRBJ1-2; v_gene: TRBV4-1; CDR3aa: CASSQGTGGYGYTF
abundance: -; j_gene: TRBJ2-2; v_gene: TRBV14; CDR3aa: CASSQYSARGPNTGELFF
abundance: few; j_gene: TRBJ1-4; v_gene: TRBV4-3; CDR3aa: CASSNNEKLFF
abundance: -; j_gene: TRBJ1-2; v_gene: TRBV7-2; CDR3aa: CASSLVDRDSGYTF
abundance: -; j_gene: TRBJ2-1; v_gene: TRBV15; CDR3aa: CATSREGGNEQFF
abundance: once; j_gene: TRBJ2-5; v_gene: TRBV9; CDR3aa: CASSPPYAGPETQYF
abundance: few; j_gene: TRBJ1-5; v_gene: TRBV28; CDR3aa: CASSFFGTSKPQHF
abundance: few; j_gene: TRBJ2-3; v_gene: TRBV29-1; CDR3aa: CSVAPVGEKGTDTQYF
abundance: -; j_gene: TRBJ1-1; v_gene: TRBV20-1; CDR3aa: CSARAGTVNTEAFF
abundance: once; j_gene: TRBJ2-5; v_gene: TRBV5-1; CDR3aa: CASSFPLAGGPGQETQYF
abundance: few; j_gene: TRBJ2-1; v_gene: TRBV5-1; CDR3aa: CASSLEPSGRAGDEQFF
abundance: -; j_gene: TRBJ1-1; v_gene: TRBV5-1; CDR3aa: CASSRDSTDTEAFF
abundance: -; j_gene: TRBJ1-5; v_gene: TRBV29-1; CDR3aa: CSVVGDWGGPQHF
abundance: few; j_gene: TRBJ2-7; v_gene: TRBV5-1; CDR3aa: CASSGGRTGLSGYYEQYF
abundance: few; j_gene: TRBJ2-1; v_gene: TRBV14; CDR3aa: CASSQLEIRAEQFF
abundance: few; j_gene: TRBJ2-3; v_gene: TRBV27; CDR3aa: CASSFTSGRTDTQYF
abundance: -; j_gene: TRBJ2-5; v_gene: TRBV28; CDR3aa: CASSLTGEGETQYF
abundance: -; j_gene: TRBJ2-5; v_gene: TRBV9; CDR3aa: CASSVGFWAPEDETQYF
abundance: -; j_gene: TRBJ2-3; v_gene: TRBV20-1; CDR3aa: CSALQGMFDTQYF
abundance: -; j_gene: TRBJ2-1; v_gene: TRBV11-2; CDR3aa: CASSLLFFEAGRQFF
abundance: -; j_gene: TRBJ2-7; v_gene: TRBV27; CDR3aa: CASRILGQGASYEQYF
abundance: -; j_gene: TRBJ1-2; v_gene: TRBV9; CDR3aa: CASSVGGHSVGFNYGYTF
abundance: -; j_gene: TRBJ1-1; v_gene: TRBV3-1; CDR3aa: CASSQVLRMNTEAFF
abundance: -; j_gene: TRBJ2-3; v_gene: TRBV2; CDR3aa: CASSGPGTRADTQYF
abundance: -; j_gene: TRBJ2-3; v_gene: TRBV9; CDR3aa: CASSVPRGTASTDTQYF